Listed below are T cell receptor beta chains from one sample, sequenced in a study of cytomegalovirus exposure and HLA in healthy donors. The data were produced by immunoSEQ multiplex PCR, yet TCRdb's version contains in-frame clones alone and is incomplete. The table shows some 140,000 clones, with 55% to 80% occurring only once. Material: PBMCs. These receptors were obtained from a woman aged 40 to 50 in good health and CMV-seronegative. Each CDR3 is given with its conserved first and last residue. The D gene is left open where the match is weak. Size values are once, few and many counts, or a class for expanded clones, and some rows have none.

d_call clone_size j_call v_call cdr3_aa cdr3_nt
TRBD2 NA TRBJ2-2 TRBV4-1 CASSQGLAGGPPGELFF TGCGCCAGCAGCCAAGGCTTAGCGGGGGGGCCTCCCGGGGAGCTGTTTTTT
TRBD1 NA TRBJ2-7 TRBV27 CASSSGTGFLEQYF TGTGCCAGCAGTTCCGGGACAGGGTTTCTCGAGCAGTACTTC
NA NA TRBJ1-1 TRBV10-3 CAITRTAMNTEAFF TGTGCCATCACTCGGACAGCCATGAACACTGAAGCTTTCTTT
TRBD2 NA TRBJ2-7 TRBV5-1 CASRPTSGYEQYF TGCGCCAGCAGACCGACTAGCGGCTACGAGCAGTACTTC
NA NA TRBJ1-3 TRBV4-3 CASSQPGGFSSGNTIYF TGCGCCAGCAGCCAACCGGGCGGGTTTAGCTCTGGAAACACCATATATTTT
NA NA TRBJ1-6 TRBV10-1 CASSEVGLSSYNSPLHF TGCGCCAGCAGTGAGGTTGGACTGAGCTCCTATAATTCACCCCTCCACTTT
TRBD1 NA TRBJ1-4 TRBV18 CASSTGQRNEKLFF TGTGCCAGCTCTACGGGACAGAGAAATGAAAAACTGTTTTTT
TRBD1 NA TRBJ2-2 TRBV9 CASSPGTANTGELFF TGTGCCAGCAGCCCCGGGACAGCGAACACCGGGGAGCTGTTTTTT
NA NA TRBJ1-6 TRBV5-5 CASSFDSLTVYNSPLHF TGTGCCAGCAGCTTCGATTCGCTGACAGTCTATAATTCACCCCTCCACTTT
NA NA TRBJ1-6 TRBV10-3 CAIGGGSDSPLHF TGTGCCATCGGGGGGGGCTCGGATTCACCCCTCCACTTT
NA NA TRBJ1-2 TRBV2 CAIKGQRGYGYTF TGTGCCATCAAAGGACAGCGTGGGTATGGCTACACCTTC
NA NA TRBJ2-1 TRBV7-2 CASSLPADLLEQFF TGTGCCAGCAGCTTACCCGCGGACTTATTAGAGCAGTTCTTC
TRBD1 NA TRBJ1-2 TRBV19 CASSFRRDSLYGYTF TGTGCCAGTAGTTTTCGCCGGGACAGCCTCTATGGCTACACCTTC
TRBD1 NA TRBJ2-3 TRBV13 CASSLGVGQGEHSTADTQYF TGTGCCAGCAGCTTAGGCGTGGGACAGGGTGAACACAGTACTGCAGATACGCAGTATTTT
NA NA TRBJ2-1 TRBV19 CASTSSGYNEQFF TGTGCCAGTACTAGCTCCGGATACAATGAGCAGTTCTTC
NA NA TRBJ2-1 TRBV4-1 CASSQESAGEQFF TGCGCCAGCAGCCAAGAGTCCGCAGGCGAGCAGTTCTTC
NA NA TRBJ2-7 TRBV7-3 CASSTRVPKTYEQYF TGTGCCAGCAGCACCAGGGTGCCTAAGACCTACGAGCAGTACTTC
TRBD1 few TRBJ1-4 TRBV5-1 CASSLNRGGEKLFF TGCGCCAGCAGCTTGAACAGGGGGGGGGAAAAACTGTTTTTT
NA NA TRBJ2-3 TRBV29-1 CSAQFSTDTQYF TGCAGCGCCCAGTTCAGCACAGATACGCAGTATTTT
NA NA TRBJ1-5 TRBV4-1 CASSQDTGGNQPQHF TGCGCCAGCAGCCAAGATACCGGGGGCAATCAGCCCCAGCATTTT
NA NA TRBJ2-2 TRBV5-1 CASSLGLGDTGELFF TGCGCCAGCAGCCTAGGGTTGGGAGACACCGGGGAGCTGTTTTTT
TRBD1 NA TRBJ2-7 TRBV9 CASSVGDSYYEQYF TGTGCCAGCAGCGTAGGGGACAGCTACTACGAGCAGTACTTC
TRBD1 NA TRBJ1-5 TRBV2 CASDRGPNQPQHF TGTGCCAGCGACAGGGGACCCAATCAGCCCCAGCATTTT
TRBD2 NA TRBJ2-5 TRBV5-5 CASSFTPRGGGYQETQYF TGTGCCAGCAGCTTTACCCCACGGGGGGGCGGGTACCAAGAGACCCAGTACTTC
TRBD1 few TRBJ1-2 TRBV19 CASSIGQGLRNGYTF TGTGCCAGTAGTATCGGACAGGGACTTCGGAATGGCTACACCTTC
TRBD1 NA TRBJ2-3 TRBV19 CASRPTDRGLSTDTQYF TGTGCCAGTAGGCCCACGGACAGGGGGCTTAGCACAGATACGCAGTATTTT
TRBD1 few TRBJ1-2 TRBV5-1 CASSFRQGGYGYTF TGCGCCAGCAGCTTCCGACAGGGCGGCTATGGCTACACCTTC
TRBD1 NA TRBJ1-1 TRBV19 CASSPGTGGTEAFF TGTGCCAGTAGCCCCGGGACAGGCGGCACTGAAGCTTTCTTT